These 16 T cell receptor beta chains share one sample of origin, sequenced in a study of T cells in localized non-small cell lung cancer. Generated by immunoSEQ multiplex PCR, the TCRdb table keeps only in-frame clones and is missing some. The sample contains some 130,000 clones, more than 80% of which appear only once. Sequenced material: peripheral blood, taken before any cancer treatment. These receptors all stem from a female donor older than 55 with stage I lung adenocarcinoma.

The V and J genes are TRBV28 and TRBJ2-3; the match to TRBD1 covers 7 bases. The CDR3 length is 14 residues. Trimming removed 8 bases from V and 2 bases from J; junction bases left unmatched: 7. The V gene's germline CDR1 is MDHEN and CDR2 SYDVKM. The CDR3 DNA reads TGTGCCAGCCGTCGGGACAGCATCACAGATACGCAGTATTTT. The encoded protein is CASRRDSITDTQYF.

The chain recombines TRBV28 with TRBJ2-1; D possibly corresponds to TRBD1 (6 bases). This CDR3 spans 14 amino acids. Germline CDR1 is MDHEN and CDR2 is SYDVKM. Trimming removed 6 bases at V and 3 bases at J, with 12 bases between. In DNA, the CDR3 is TGTGCCAGCAGAAGGGGGAGTATCTACAATGAGCAGTTCTTC. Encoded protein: CASRRGSIYNEQFF.

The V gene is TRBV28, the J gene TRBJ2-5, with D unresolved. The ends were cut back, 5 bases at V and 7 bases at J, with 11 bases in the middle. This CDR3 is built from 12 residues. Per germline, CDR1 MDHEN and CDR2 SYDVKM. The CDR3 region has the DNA TGTGCCAGCAGTGGAGAGCTAGGGACCCAGTACTTC. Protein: CASSGELGTQYF.

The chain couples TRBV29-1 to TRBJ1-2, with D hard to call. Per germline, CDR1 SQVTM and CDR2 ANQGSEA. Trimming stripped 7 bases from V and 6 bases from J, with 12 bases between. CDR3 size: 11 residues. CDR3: CSATGENGYTF. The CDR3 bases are TGCAGCGCCACCGGGGAGAATGGCTACACCTTC.

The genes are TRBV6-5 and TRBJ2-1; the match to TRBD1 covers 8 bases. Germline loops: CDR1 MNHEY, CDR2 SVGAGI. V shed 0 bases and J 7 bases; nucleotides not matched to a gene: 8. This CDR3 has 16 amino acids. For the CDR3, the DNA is TGTGCCAGCAGTTACTCGCAGGGGGCCCTGGGAAATGAGCAGTTCTTC. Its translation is CASSYSQGALGNEQFF.

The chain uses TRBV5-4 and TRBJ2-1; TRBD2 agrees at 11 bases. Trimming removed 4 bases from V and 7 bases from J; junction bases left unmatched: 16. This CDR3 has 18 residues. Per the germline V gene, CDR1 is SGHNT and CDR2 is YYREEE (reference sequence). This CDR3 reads CASSQGLAGQGGQNEQFF. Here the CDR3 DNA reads TGTGCCAGCAGCCAAGGACTAGCGGGTCAGGGGGGCCAAAATGAGCAGTTCTTC. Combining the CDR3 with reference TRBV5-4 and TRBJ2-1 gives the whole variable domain ETGVTQSPTHLIKTRGQQVTLRCSSQSGHNTVSWYQQALGQGPQFIFQYYREEENGRGNFPPRFSGLQFPNYSSELNVNALELDDSALYLCASSQGLAGQGGQNEQFFGPGTRLTVL.

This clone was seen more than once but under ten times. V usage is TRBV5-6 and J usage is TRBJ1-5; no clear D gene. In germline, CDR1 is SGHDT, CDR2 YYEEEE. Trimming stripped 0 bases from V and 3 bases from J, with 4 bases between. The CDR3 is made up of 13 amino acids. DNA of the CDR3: TGTGCCAGCAGCTTGGATCTCAATCAGCCCCAGCATTTT. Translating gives CASSLDLNQPQHF.

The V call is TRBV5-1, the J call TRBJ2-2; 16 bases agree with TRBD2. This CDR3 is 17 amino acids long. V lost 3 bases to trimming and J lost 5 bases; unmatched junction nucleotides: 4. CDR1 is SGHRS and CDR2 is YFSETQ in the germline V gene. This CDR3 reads CASSWGLAGGRTGELFF. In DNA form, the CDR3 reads TGCGCCAGCAGCTGGGGACTAGCGGGAGGGCGTACCGGGGAGCTGTTTTTT.

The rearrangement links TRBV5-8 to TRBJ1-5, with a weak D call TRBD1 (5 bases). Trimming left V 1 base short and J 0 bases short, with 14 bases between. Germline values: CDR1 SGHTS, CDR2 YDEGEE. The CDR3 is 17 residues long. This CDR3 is CASSLFEDNYSNQPQHF. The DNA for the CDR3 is TGTGCCAGCAGCTTGTTTGAGGACAACTATAGCAATCAGCCCCAGCATTTT.

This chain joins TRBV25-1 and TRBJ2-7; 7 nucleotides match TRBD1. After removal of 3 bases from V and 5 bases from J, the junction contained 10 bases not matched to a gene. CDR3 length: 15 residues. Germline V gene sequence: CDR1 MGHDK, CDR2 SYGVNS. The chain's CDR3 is CASSDGETTGNEQYF. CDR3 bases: TGTGCCAGCAGTGATGGGGAGACGACAGGGAACGAGCAGTACTTC.

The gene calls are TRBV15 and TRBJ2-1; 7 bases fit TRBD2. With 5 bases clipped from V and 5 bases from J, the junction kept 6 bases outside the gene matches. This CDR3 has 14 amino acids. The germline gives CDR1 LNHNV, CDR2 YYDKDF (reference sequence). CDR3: CATSEGTIDNEQFF. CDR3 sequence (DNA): TGTGCCACCAGCGAAGGGACTATAGACAATGAGCAGTTCTTC.

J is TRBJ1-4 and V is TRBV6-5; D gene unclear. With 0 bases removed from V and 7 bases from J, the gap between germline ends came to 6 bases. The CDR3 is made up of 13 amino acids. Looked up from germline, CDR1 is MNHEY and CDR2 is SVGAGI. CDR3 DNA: TGTGCCAGCAGTTACTCGCAGGTTGAAAAACTGTTTTTT. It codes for CASSYSQVEKLFF.

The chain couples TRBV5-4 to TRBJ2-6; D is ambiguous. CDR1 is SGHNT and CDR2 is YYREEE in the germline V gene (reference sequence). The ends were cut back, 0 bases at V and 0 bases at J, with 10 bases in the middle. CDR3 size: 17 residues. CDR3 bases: TGTGCCAGCAGCTTGGCTCGGGTACCCTCTGGGGCCAACGTCCTGACTTTC. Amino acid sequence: CASSLARVPSGANVLTF.

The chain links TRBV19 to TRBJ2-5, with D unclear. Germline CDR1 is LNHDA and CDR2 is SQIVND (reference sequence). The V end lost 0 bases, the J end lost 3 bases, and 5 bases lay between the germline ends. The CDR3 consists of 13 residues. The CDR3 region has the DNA TGTGCCAGTAGTATAGATCCTGAAGAGACCCAGTACTTC. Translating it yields CASSIDPEETQYF.

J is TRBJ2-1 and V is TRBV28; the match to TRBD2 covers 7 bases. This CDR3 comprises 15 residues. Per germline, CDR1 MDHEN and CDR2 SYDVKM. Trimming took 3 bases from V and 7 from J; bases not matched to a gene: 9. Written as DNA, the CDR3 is TGTGCCAGCAGTTTTATGGGGACTAAACTTAATGAGCAGTTCTTC. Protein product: CASSFMGTKLNEQFF.

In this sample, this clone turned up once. CDR3: CASNPQGQGLGAFF. The CDR3 region has the DNA TGCGCCAGCAATCCGCAAGGACAGGGGCTGGGAGCTTTCTTT. This chain connects TRBV4-1 to TRBJ1-1; TRBD1 agrees at 9 bases. CDR1 and CDR2 (germline): MGHRA, YSYEKL. The V gene end was trimmed by 7 bases and the J gene end by 10 bases; junction bases not matched to a gene: 13. The CDR3 length is 14 residues.